These 15 T cell receptor beta chains were sequenced from one sample in a study of graft-versus-host responses after intestinal transplantation. Their antigens are not known. Sequencing was performed with immunoSEQ multiplex PCR; in TCRdb, only in-frame clones are kept and a portion is missing. Counted here are about 86,000 clones, 88% occurring once; the ten biggest clones make up approximately 0.3%. Material: unstimulated CD4+ T cells sorted from spleen or lymph node cells, obtained before transplant. All receptors come from a human donor who was the organ donor for an intestinal transplant.

This sequence joins TRBV28 and TRBJ2-7, with 8 positions matching TRBD1. Germline trimming cut 5 bases from V and 1 base from J; bases unmatched to any gene: 10. The germline gives CDR1 MDHEN, CDR2 SYDVKM. The CDR3 is 16 amino acids. The CDR3 here is CASSPFGQGASYEQYF. The CDR3 nucleotides read TGTGCCAGCAGTCCTTTTGGACAGGGTGCATCCTACGAGCAGTACTTC.

A note on this clone: Other DNA sequences in this sample translate to the same CDR3. The V and J genes are TRBV7-3 and TRBJ2-1; 11 bases are a match to TRBD2. CDR3 length: 14 amino acids. CDR1 is SGHTA and CDR2 is FQGTGA in the germline V gene. Trimming took 6 bases from V and 7 from J; bases not matched to a gene: 5. CDR3 in DNA: TGTGCCAGCAGTTTAGCGGGAGGGCCAAATGAGCAGTTCTTC. Its translation is CASSLAGGPNEQFF. The complete variable domain, with remaining parts taken from reference TRBV7-3 and TRBJ2-1, reads GAGVSQTPSNKVTEKGKYVELRCDPISGHTALYWYRQSLGQGPEFLIYFQGTGAADDSGLPNDRFFAVRPEGSVSTLKIQRTERGDSAVYLCASSLAGGPNEQFFGPGTRLTVL.

This chain joins TRBV6-1 and TRBJ1-2; D unresolved. The V gene lost 3 bases and the J gene lost 7 bases, with 12 bases spanning the gap. CDR1 MNHNS and CDR2 SASEGT come from the germline V gene. This CDR3 is 13 amino acids long. Written as DNA, the CDR3 is TGTGCCAGCAGTGACCTACTTAGCCGTGGCTACACCTTC. Translation: CASSDLLSRGYTF.

The CDR3, as DNA: TGTGCCAGCAGTTACACCACAGGGTCGAGGGCCGGGGAGCTGTTTTTT. The encoded protein is CASSYTTGSRAGELFF. V and J are TRBV6-5 and TRBJ2-2; D is possibly TRBD1 (6 bases). V lost 2 bases and J 6 bases, leaving 16 bases between the germline ends. The CDR3 runs to 16 residues. Germline V gives CDR1 MNHEY, CDR2 SVGAGI.

The rearrangement links TRBV5-1 to TRBJ2-3; maybe TRBD2 (6 bases). Germline values: CDR1 SGHRS, CDR2 YFSETQ. The ends were cut back, 6 bases at V and 6 bases at J, with 20 bases in the middle. The CDR3 runs to 15 residues. CDR3 in amino acids: CASTQPRKEGDTQYF. The CDR3 DNA reads as TGCGCCAGCACCCAGCCTCGGAAGGAGGGTGATACGCAGTATTTT.

The rearrangement uses TRBV6-5 and TRBJ2-5; 9 bases align to TRBD1. Unmatched junction bases numbered 6, after V lost 2 bases and J lost 5 bases. This CDR3 spans 15 amino acids. The germline CDR1 and CDR2 sequences are MNHEY and SVGAGI. The CDR3, as DNA: TGTGCCAGCAGTTACCGGACAGGGGTCGGGGAGACCCAGTACTTC. Translating gives CASSYRTGVGETQYF.

This clone was picked up one time. The chain is built from TRBV4-3 and TRBJ2-3, with a tentative D call TRBD2 (5 bases). The CDR3 has 15 amino acids. CDR1 is LGHNA and CDR2 is YSLEER in the germline V gene. Trimming pared 1 base from V and 0 bases from J, leaving 8 bases between. Here the CDR3 reads CASSQGGPSTDTQYF. The CDR3 DNA follows: TGCGCCAGCAGCCAAGGCGGGCCTAGCACAGATACGCAGTATTTT.

The CDR3 DNA sequence: TGTGCCAGCTCCCCCACCGGACTAGGTGGCGCCGAGCAGTACTTC. It encodes CASSPTGLGGAEQYF. This chain uses TRBV18 with TRBJ2-5; 7 bases are shared with TRBD2. The assigned J gene may be wrong: the sequence end matches TRBJ2-7 better. Germline V gene data show CDR1 as KGHSH and CDR2 as LQKENI. This CDR3 has 15 residues.

This rearrangement joins TRBV6-5 to TRBJ2-3; no clear D gene. Germline CDR1 is MNHEY and CDR2 is SVGAGI. The ends were cut back, 6 bases at V and 5 bases at J, with 6 bases in the middle. This CDR3 region has 11 residues. The CDR3 nucleotides read TGTGCCAGCAGAGGAGTAGATACGCAGTATTTT. Translated: CASRGVDTQYF.

This rearrangement joins TRBV20-1 to TRBJ2-7; D may be TRBD2 (5 bases). Deletions cut 5 bases from V and 9 bases from J, with 11 bases between. Germline values: CDR1 DFQATT, CDR2 SNEGSKA (reference sequence). The CDR3 covers 10 residues. The CDR3 is CSALPRGQYF. CDR3 bases: TGCAGTGCTCTACCCCGGGGGCAGTACTTC.

This clone was detected a few times. The V and J genes are TRBV4-2 and TRBJ2-5; D possibly corresponds to TRBD2 (5 bases). The CDR3 extends over 16 amino acids. With 0 bases removed from V and 4 bases from J, the gap between germline ends came to 15 bases. Germline CDR1 LGHNA, CDR2 YNFKEQ. CDR3 nucleotide sequence: TGTGCCAGCAGCCAAGAGCGGAGCGGCCCCTCAGAGACCCAGTACTTC. Translation: CASSQERSGPSETQYF.

This chain connects TRBV9 to TRBJ2-3, with 14 positions matching TRBD2. This CDR3 has 19 residues. J was trimmed by 0 bases and V by 0 bases; bases with no gene match: 6. Germline CDR1 and CDR2: SGDLS and YYNGEE. The CDR3 nucleotides are TGTGCCAGCAGCGTAGTCGGACTAGCGGGGGGCTCTAGCACAGATACGCAGTATTTT. It translates to CASSVVGLAGGSSTDTQYF. Variable domain in full (rest from reference TRBV9 and TRBJ2-3): DSGVTQTPKHLITATGQRVTLRCSPRSGDLSVYWYQQSLDQGLQFLIQYYNGEERAKGNILERFSAQQFPDLHSELNLSSLELGDSALYFCASSVVGLAGGSSTDTQYFGPGTRLTVL.

The chain recombines TRBV5-1 with TRBJ2-7; TRBD2 matches at 12 bases. With V trimmed by 4 bases and J by 3 bases, 2 bases remained unmatched. There are 14 residues in the CDR3. Looked up from germline, CDR1 is SGHRS and CDR2 is YFSETQ. CDR3 DNA sequence: TGCGCCAGCAGCCCTAGCGGGAGGGGCTACGAGCAGTACTTC. It encodes CASSPSGRGYEQYF.

This chain links TRBV13 with TRBJ2-1; 7 bases are a match to TRBD2. Germline values: CDR1 PRHDT, CDR2 FYEKMQ (reference sequence). The CDR3 loop spans 12 amino acids. With V trimmed by 3 bases and J by 12 bases, 5 bases remained unmatched. CDR3 sequence: CASSFRAGAQFF. In DNA form, the CDR3 reads TGTGCCAGCAGCTTCCGGGCGGGAGCGCAGTTCTTC.

The chain links TRBV6-1 to TRBJ2-2, with D hard to call. CDR1 is MNHNS, CDR2 SASEGT, per germline. The CDR3 is 14 amino acids. V lost 8 bases to trimming and J lost 0 bases, with 10 bases between them. This CDR3 is CASVLSANTGELFF. The CDR3 DNA follows: TGTGCCAGCGTTCTGAGTGCGAACACCGGGGAGCTGTTTTTT.